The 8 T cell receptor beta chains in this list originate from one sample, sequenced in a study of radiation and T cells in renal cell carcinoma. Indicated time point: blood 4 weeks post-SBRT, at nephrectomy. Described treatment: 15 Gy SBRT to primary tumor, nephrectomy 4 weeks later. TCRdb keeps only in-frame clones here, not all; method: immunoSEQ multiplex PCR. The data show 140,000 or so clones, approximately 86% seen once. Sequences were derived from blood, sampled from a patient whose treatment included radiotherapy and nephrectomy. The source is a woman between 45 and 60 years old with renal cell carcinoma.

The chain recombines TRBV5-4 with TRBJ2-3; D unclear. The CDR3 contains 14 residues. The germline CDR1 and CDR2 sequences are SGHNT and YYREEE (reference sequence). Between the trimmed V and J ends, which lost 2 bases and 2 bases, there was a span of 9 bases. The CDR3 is CASSFSASTDTQYF. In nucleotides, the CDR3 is TGTGCCAGCAGCTTCTCTGCTTCCACAGATACGCAGTATTTT.

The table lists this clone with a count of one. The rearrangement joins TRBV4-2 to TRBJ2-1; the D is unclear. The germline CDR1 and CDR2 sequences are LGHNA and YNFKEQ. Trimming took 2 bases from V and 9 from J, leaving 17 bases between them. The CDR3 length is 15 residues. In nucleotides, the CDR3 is TGTGCCAGCAGCCAAAGACTCGTCCCGGGCAGTGAGCAGTTCTTC. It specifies CASSQRLVPGSEQFF.

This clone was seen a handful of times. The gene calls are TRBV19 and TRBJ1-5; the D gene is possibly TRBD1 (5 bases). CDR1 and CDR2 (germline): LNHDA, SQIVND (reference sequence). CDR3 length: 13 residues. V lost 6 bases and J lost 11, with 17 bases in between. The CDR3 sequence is CASRGHPGGSQHF. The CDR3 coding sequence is TGTGCCAGTAGAGGACACCCTGGAGGATCCCAGCATTTT.

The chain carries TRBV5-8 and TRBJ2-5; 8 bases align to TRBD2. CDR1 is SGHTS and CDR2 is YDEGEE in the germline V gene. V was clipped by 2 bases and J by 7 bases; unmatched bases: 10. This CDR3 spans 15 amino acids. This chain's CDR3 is CASSFLAGSGGTQYF. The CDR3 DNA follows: TGTGCCAGCAGCTTCCTAGCGGGTTCGGGCGGGACCCAGTACTTC.

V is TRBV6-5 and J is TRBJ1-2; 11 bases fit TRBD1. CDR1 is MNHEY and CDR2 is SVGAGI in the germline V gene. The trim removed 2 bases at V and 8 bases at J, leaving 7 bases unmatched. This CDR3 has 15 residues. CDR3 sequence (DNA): TGTGCCAGCAGTTACGAGGGACAGGGGGTCGGAGGCTACACCTTC. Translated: CASSYEGQGVGGYTF.

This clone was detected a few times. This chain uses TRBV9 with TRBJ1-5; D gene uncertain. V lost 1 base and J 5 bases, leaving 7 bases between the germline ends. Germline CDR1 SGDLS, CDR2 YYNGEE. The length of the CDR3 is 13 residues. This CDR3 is CASSVHGDQPQHF. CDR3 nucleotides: TGTGCCAGCAGCGTACATGGAGATCAGCCCCAGCATTTT.

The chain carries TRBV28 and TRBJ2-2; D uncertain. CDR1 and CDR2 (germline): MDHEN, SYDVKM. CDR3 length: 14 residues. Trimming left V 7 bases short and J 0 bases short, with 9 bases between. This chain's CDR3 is CASIWAANTGELFF. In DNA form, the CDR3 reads TGTGCCAGCATCTGGGCAGCGAACACCGGGGAGCTGTTTTTT.

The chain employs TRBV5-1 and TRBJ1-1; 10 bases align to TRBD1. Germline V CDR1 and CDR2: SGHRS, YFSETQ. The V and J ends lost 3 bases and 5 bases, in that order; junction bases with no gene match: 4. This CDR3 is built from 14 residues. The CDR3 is CASSWTGGVTEAFF. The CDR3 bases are TGCGCCAGCAGCTGGACAGGGGGGGTGACTGAAGCTTTCTTT. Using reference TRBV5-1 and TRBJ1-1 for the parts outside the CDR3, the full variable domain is KAGVTQTPRYLIKTRGQQVTLSCSPISGHRSVSWYQQTPGQGLQFLFEYFSETQRNKGNFPGRFSGRQFSNSRSEMNVSTLELGDSALYLCASSWTGGVTEAFFGQGTRLTVV.